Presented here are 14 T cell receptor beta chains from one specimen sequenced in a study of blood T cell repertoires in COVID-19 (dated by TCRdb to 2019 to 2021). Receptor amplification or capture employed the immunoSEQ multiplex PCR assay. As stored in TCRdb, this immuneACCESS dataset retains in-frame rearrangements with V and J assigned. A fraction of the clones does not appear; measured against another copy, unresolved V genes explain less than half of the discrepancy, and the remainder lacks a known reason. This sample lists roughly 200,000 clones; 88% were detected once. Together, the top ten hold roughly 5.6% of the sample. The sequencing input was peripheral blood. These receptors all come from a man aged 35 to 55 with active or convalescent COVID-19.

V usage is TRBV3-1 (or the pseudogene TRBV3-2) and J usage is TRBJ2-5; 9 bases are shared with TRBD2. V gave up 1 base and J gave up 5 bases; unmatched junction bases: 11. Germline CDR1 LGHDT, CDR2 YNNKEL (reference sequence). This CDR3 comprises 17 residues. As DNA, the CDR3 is TGTGCCAGCAGCCAAGTCAGCGGGAGGAACGGTGGGGAGACCCAGTACTTC. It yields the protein CASSQVSGRNGGETQYF.

CDR3 bases: TGTGCCAGCAGCCAAGTCGAACGGGAGAACACTGAAGCTTTCTTT. Its translation: CASSQVERENTEAFF. The gene calls are TRBV3-1 (or the pseudogene TRBV3-2) and TRBJ1-1, with D hard to call. Germline CDR1 LGHDT, CDR2 YNNKEL (reference sequence). V was pared by 1 base and J by 1 base, with 10 bases between. CDR3 length: 15 amino acids.

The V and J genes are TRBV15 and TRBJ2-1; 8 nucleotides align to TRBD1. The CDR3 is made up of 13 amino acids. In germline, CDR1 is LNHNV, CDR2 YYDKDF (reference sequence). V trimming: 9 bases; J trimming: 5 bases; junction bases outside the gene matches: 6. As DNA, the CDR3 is TGTGCCACAGGGACAGGAATAAACAATGAGCAGTTCTTC. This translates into CATGTGINNEQFF. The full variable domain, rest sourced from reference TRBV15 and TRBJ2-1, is DAMVIQNPRYQVTQFGKPVTLSCSQTLNHNVMYWYQQKSSQAPKLLFHYYDKDFNNEADTPDNFQSRRPNTSFCFLDIRSPGLGDTAMYLCATGTGINNEQFFGPGTRLTVL.

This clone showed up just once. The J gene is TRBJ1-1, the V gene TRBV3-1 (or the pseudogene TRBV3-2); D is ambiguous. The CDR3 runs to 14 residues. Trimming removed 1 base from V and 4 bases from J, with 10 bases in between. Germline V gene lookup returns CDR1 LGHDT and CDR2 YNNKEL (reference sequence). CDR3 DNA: TGTGCCAGCAGCCAAGTGGCAGGCCGCACTGAAGCTTTCTTT. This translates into CASSQVAGRTEAFF.

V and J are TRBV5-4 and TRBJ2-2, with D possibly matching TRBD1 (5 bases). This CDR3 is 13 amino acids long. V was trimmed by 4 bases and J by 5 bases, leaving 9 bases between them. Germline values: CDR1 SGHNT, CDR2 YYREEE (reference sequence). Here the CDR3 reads CASSADSTGELFF. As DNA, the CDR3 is TGTGCCAGCAGCGCCGACAGTACCGGGGAGCTGTTTTTT.

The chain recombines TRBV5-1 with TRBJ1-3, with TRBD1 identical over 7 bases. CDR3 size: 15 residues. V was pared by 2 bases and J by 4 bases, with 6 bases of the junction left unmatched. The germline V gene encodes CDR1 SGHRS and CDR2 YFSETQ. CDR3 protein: CASSFDEGAGNTIYF. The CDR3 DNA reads TGCGCCAGCAGCTTTGACGAGGGGGCGGGAAACACCATATATTTT. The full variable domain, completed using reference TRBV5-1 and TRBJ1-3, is KAGVTQTPRYLIKTRGQQVTLSCSPISGHRSVSWYQQTPGQGLQFLFEYFSETQRNKGNFPGRFSGRQFSNSRSEMNVSTLELGDSALYLCASSFDEGAGNTIYFGEGSWLTVV.

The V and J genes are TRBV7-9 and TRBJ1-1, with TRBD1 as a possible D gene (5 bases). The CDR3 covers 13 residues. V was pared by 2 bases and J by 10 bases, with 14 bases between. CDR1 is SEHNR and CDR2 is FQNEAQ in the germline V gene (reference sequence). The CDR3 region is CASSLSKGHGAFF. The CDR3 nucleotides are TGTGCCAGCAGCTTATCAAAGGGGCACGGAGCTTTCTTT.

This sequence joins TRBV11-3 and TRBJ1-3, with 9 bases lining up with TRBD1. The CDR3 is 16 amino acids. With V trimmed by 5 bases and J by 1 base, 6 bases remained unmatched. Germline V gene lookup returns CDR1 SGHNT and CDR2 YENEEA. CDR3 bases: TGTGCCAGCAGCACAACGACAGGGGGATCTGGAAACACCATATATTTT. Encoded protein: CASSTTTGGSGNTIYF.

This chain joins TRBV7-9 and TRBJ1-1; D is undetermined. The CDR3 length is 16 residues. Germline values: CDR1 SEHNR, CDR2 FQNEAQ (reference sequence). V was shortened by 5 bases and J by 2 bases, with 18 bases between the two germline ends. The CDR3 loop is CASSASLREFNTEAFF. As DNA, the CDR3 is TGTGCCAGCAGCGCCTCGCTGCGCGAGTTTAACACTGAAGCTTTCTTT. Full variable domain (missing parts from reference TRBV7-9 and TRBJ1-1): DTGVSQNPRHKITKRGQNVTFRCDPISEHNRLYWYRQTLGQGPEFLTYFQNEAQLEKSRLLSDRFSAERPKGSFSTLEIQRTEQGDSAMYLCASSASLREFNTEAFFGQGTRLTVV.

This CDR3 is CASTFNTEAFF. The CDR3 DNA is TGTGCCAGTACCTTCAACACTGAAGCTTTCTTT. The chain carries TRBV19 and TRBJ1-1, with D uncertain. Trimming stripped 7 bases from V and 2 bases from J, with 5 bases between. Germline CDR1 reads LNHDA; CDR2 reads SQIVND (reference sequence). The CDR3 has 11 amino acids.

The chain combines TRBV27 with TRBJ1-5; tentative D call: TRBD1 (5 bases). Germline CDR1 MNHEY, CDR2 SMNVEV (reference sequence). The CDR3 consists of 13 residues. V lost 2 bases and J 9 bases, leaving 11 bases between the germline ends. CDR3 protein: CASSLTQVRPQHF. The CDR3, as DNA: TGTGCCAGCAGTTTAACACAGGTTAGGCCCCAGCATTTT.

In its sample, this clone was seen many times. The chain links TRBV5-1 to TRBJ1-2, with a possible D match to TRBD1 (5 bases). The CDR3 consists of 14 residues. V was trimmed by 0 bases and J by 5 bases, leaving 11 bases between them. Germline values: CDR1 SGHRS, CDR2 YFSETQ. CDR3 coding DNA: TGCGCCAGCAGCTTGGAACAGGTTCGGTATGGCTACACCTTC. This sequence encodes CASSLEQVRYGYTF.

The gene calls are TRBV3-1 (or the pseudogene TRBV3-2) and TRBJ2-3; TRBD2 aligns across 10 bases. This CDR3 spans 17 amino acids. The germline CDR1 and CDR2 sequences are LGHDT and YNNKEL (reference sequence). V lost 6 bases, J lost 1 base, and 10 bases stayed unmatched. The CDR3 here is CASRPSGGGFGTDTQYF. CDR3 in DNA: TGTGCCAGCAGACCGAGCGGGGGGGGCTTTGGCACAGATACGCAGTATTTT.

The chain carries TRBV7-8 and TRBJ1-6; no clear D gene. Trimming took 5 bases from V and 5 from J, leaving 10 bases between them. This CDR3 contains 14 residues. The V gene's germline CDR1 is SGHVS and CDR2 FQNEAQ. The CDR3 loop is CASSRRENNSPLHF. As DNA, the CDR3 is TGTGCCAGCAGCCGGCGGGAAAATAATTCACCCCTCCACTTT.